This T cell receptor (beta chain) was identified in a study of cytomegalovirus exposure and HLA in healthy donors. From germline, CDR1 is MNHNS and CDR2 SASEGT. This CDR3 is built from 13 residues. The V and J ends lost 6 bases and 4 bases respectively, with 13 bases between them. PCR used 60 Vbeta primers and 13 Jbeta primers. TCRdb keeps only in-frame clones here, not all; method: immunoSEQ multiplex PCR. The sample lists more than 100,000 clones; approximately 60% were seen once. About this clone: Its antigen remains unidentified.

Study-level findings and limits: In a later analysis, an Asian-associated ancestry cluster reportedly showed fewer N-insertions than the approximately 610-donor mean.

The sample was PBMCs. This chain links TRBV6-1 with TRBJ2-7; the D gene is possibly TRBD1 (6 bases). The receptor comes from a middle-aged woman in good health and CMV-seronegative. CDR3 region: CASRMAGDYEQYF. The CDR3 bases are TGTGCCAGCAGAATGGCAGGGGATTACGAGCAGTACTTC.